Listed here are 25 T cell receptor beta chains from one sample, sequenced in a study of T cells after yellow fever vaccination. TCRdb re-called the 5' RACE reads through MiXCR, storing one row per CDR3 protein. The data show around 400,000 distinct CDR3 sequences, 11% seen once. Specimen: PBMCs, collected on the day of the first yellow fever vaccination. The source is a man younger than 30 who received the YFV17D yellow fever vaccine.

This clonotype has just one count. CDR3 residues: CASSLALAGPTPTDTQYF. The CDR3 DNA reads TGCGCCAGCAGCTTGGCGCTAGCGGGGCCAACCCCCACAGATACGCAGTATTTT. V gene TRBV5-1 combines with J gene TRBJ2-3; 9 bases line up with TRBD2. The CDR3 has 18 residues. Germline V gene sequence: CDR1 SGHRS, CDR2 YFSETQ. V lost 0 bases to trimming and J lost 2 bases; unmatched junction nucleotides: 10.

This clonotype was counted at least ten times. The V and J genes are TRBV6-1 and TRBJ2-1; D possibly uses TRBD1 or TRBD2 (5 bases each). This CDR3 region has 15 residues. Germline CDR1 is MNHNS and CDR2 is SASEGT. V lost 3 bases and J lost 6, with 15 bases in between. The CDR3 region has the DNA TGTGCCAGCAGTGAGGGTACGGGGCCCACCAATGAGCAGTTCTTC. Translation gives CASSEGTGPTNEQFF.

This clonotype was recorded many times. The gene calls are TRBV11-1 and TRBJ2-1; D possibly corresponds to TRBD2 (6 bases). Germline V gene lookup returns CDR1 SGHAT and CDR2 FQDESV (reference sequence). V shed 5 bases and J shed 0 bases, with 20 bases lying between them. This CDR3 contains 18 residues. The CDR3 DNA reads TGTGCCAGCAGCGGCCAAAGCGGAGGGAAGGGCTCCTACAATGAGCAGTTCTTC. Translating it yields CASSGQSGGKGSYNEQFF.

A few counts support this clonotype. The V gene is TRBV9, the J gene TRBJ1-6; D remains unclear. Trimming took 4 bases from V and 6 from J, leaving 8 bases between them. This CDR3 region has 13 residues. Germline lookup yields CDR1 SGDLS and CDR2 YYNGEE. This CDR3 reads CASSIRSNSPLHF. The CDR3 region has the DNA TGTGCCAGCAGCATTAGAAGTAATTCACCCCTCCACTTT.

V is TRBV21-1 and J is TRBJ2-7; TRBD1, the D gene given by the table, was not confirmed from the DNA. TRBV21-1 is a pseudogene locus. The CDR3 totals 16 residues. The CDR3 region is CASSKERSYRVGEQYV. The CDR3 coding sequence is TGTGCCAGCAGCAAAGAAAGGAGTTACAGGGTAGGCGAGCAGTACGTC.

V and J are TRBV15 and TRBJ1-3; a weak D match, TRBD1 (5 bases). Germline CDR1 LNHNV, CDR2 YYDKDF (reference sequence). V was pared by 4 bases and J by 4 bases, with 14 bases between. This CDR3 is built from 15 residues. This chain's CDR3 is CATSTDWDPGNTIYF. CDR3 DNA: TGTGCCACCAGCACCGACTGGGACCCAGGAAACACCATATATTTT.

V and J are TRBV9 and TRBJ2-7; maybe TRBD2 (5 bases). The CDR3 is 14 amino acids. The V and J ends lost 4 bases and 7 bases respectively, with 18 bases between them. CDR1 and CDR2 (germline): SGDLS, YYNGEE. The CDR3 sequence is CASSKLGGAEEQYF. The CDR3 region has the DNA TGTGCCAGCAGCAAACTAGGAGGTGCGGAGGAGCAGTACTTC.

J is TRBJ2-1 and V is TRBV19, with 7 bases aligning to TRBD1. J gave up 5 bases and V 3 bases, and 7 bases lay outside the gene matches. This CDR3 is built from 15 residues. From germline, CDR1 is LNHDA and CDR2 SQIVND (reference sequence). The CDR3, as DNA: TGTGCCAGTAGTATCTCACAGACAGGGAACAATGAGCAGTTCTTC. Translated, it gives CASSISQTGNNEQFF.

This clonotype was recorded at least ten times. The chain is built from TRBV5-4 and TRBJ2-5; 8 nucleotides match TRBD2. V lost 4 bases, J lost 5 bases, and 13 bases stayed unmatched. There are 16 residues in the CDR3. In germline, CDR1 is SGHNT, CDR2 YYREEE (reference sequence). CDR3 amino acids: CASSRGTGGLSETQYF. The CDR3 nucleotides are TGTGCCAGCAGCCGAGGAACGGGGGGGCTTAGCGAGACCCAGTACTTC.

This chain connects TRBV15 to TRBJ1-5; 9 nucleotides line up with TRBD1. With V trimmed by 5 bases and J by 2 bases, 10 bases remained unmatched. This CDR3 region has 17 residues. Germline-derived CDR1 and CDR2 are LNHNV and YYDKDF (reference sequence). The CDR3 here is CATSADGTGMGNQPQHF. CDR3 coding DNA: TGTGCCACCAGCGCGGATGGGACAGGGATGGGCAATCAGCCCCAGCATTTT.

This chain uses TRBV28 with TRBJ2-1, with 8 bases lining up with TRBD2. The germline CDR1 and CDR2 sequences are MDHEN and SYDVKM. The CDR3 spans 14 residues. V lost 8 bases, J lost 6 bases, and 9 bases stayed unmatched. The CDR3 region has the DNA TGTGCCAGCGGTACAGGGACTAGGGTCAATGAGCAGTTCTTC. As protein: CASGTGTRVNEQFF.

This clonotype was seen only a few times. The CDR3 DNA is TGTGCCACCAGCAGAGATCCCGGTTACGAGCAGTACGTC. It specifies CATSRDPGYEQYV. The chain is built from TRBV15 and TRBJ2-7; D gene uncertain. Between the trimmed V and J ends, which lost 0 bases and 4 bases, there was a span of 7 bases. The CDR3 extends over 13 amino acids. Germline V CDR1 and CDR2: LNHNV, YYDKDF (reference sequence).

The chain recombines TRBV6-2 or TRBV6-3 with TRBJ2-5, with 12 bases that match TRBD2. Germline CDR1 and CDR2: MNHEY and SVGEGT. This CDR3 spans 17 amino acids. V gave up 5 bases and J gave up 2 bases; unmatched junction bases: 9. The CDR3 DNA reads as TGTGCCAGCAGTCCCGGACTAGCGGGGACCGGACAAGAGACCCAGTACTTC. Amino acid sequence: CASSPGLAGTGQETQYF.

This chain joins TRBV29-1 and TRBJ2-3; 9 bases align to TRBD1. Germline V gene sequence: CDR1 SQVTM, CDR2 ANQGSEA. Germline trimming cut 7 bases from V and 6 bases from J; bases unmatched to any gene: 5. The CDR3 contains 12 residues. The CDR3 sequence: CSAGTGSDTQYF. The CDR3 DNA reads as TGCAGCGCCGGGACAGGGAGCGATACGCAGTATTTT.

This clonotype turned up a few times. This rearrangement joins TRBV5-1 to TRBJ1-1; D gene uncertain. The CDR3 length is 14 residues. Germline loops: CDR1 SGHRS, CDR2 YFSETQ. Trimming took 2 bases from V and 1 from J, leaving 9 bases between them. The CDR3: CASSFLLGNTEAFF. As DNA, the CDR3 is TGCGCCAGCAGCTTCTTGCTTGGGAACACTGAAGCTTTCTTT.

The chain has TRBV6-5 and TRBJ2-4; the D call may be TRBD1 or TRBD2 (5 bases each). CDR3 length: 17 residues. V was clipped by 4 bases and J by 6 bases, with 22 bases between them. CDR1 is MNHEY and CDR2 is SVGAGI in the germline V gene. The CDR3 reads CASSSHPGPATGNIQYF. In DNA, the CDR3 is TGTGCCAGCAGTTCCCACCCGGGGCCGGCCACCGGAAACATTCAGTACTTC.

Ten or more counts support this clonotype. This sequence joins TRBV4-1 and TRBJ1-6; D is perhaps TRBD1 (5 bases). V lost 0 bases and J 10 bases, leaving 13 bases between the germline ends. The germline CDR1 and CDR2 sequences are MGHRA and YSYEKL. CDR3 length: 15 residues. CDR3 loop: CASSQDRGLWSPLHF. The CDR3 region has the DNA TGCGCCAGCAGCCAAGATCGGGGGTTATGGTCACCCCTCCACTTT.

This clonotype turned up a few times. This chain links TRBV6-5 with TRBJ1-6; D perhaps matches TRBD1 (5 bases). Per germline, CDR1 MNHEY and CDR2 SVGAGI. This CDR3 comprises 16 residues. V was pared by 0 bases and J by 5 bases, with 11 bases between. The CDR3 DNA reads TGTGCCAGCAGTTACTCATGGTCAGGGAATAATTCACCCCTCCACTTT. Protein: CASSYSWSGNNSPLHF.

The chain combines TRBV5-1 with TRBJ1-1; D possibly corresponds to TRBD1 (6 bases). The V end was cut by 0 bases, the J end by 0 bases, with 21 bases between. The CDR3 is 19 amino acids. CDR1 SGHRS and CDR2 YFSETQ come from the germline V gene. DNA for the CDR3: TGCGCCAGCAGCTTGGGGACAGCGGCAGGGGATCCCGTGAACACTGAAGCTTTCTTT. Its translation: CASSLGTAAGDPVNTEAFF.

In its sample, this clonotype was seen many times. This rearrangement joins TRBV11-1 to TRBJ2-3, with a possible D match to TRBD2 (7 bases). Germline loops: CDR1 SGHAT, CDR2 FQDESV (reference sequence). Between the trimmed V and J ends, which lost 3 bases and 0 bases, there was a span of 19 bases. CDR3 length equals 18 residues. CDR3 loop: CASSFWRGQPSSTDTQYF. In nucleotides, the CDR3 is TGTGCCAGCAGCTTCTGGCGGGGGCAACCTTCTAGCACAGATACGCAGTATTTT.

In this sample, this clonotype turned up a few times. This sequence joins TRBV5-6 and TRBJ1-2; no clear D gene. Trimming removed 1 base from V and 4 bases from J, with 8 bases in between. The CDR3 covers 13 residues. Germline V CDR1 and CDR2: SGHDT, YYEEEE. The CDR3 DNA reads TGTGCCAGCAGCTTGAACGGGCGCTATGGCTACACCTTC. Translating it yields CASSLNGRYGYTF. The variable domain in full, completed from reference TRBV5-6 and TRBJ1-2, reads DAGVTQSPTHLIKTRGQQVTLRCSPKSGHDTVSWYQQALGQGPQFIFQYYEEEERQRGNFPDRFSGHQFPNYSSELNVNALLLGDSALYLCASSLNGRYGYTFGSGTRLTVV.

This rearrangement joins TRBV7-2 to TRBJ2-2, with D possibly TRBD1 on 5 matching bases. In germline, CDR1 is SGHTA, CDR2 FQGNSA. Trimming cost V 5 bases and J 7 bases, with 11 bases left between them. The CDR3 runs to 13 residues. The CDR3 reads CASSALGVGELFF. The CDR3 DNA sequence: TGTGCCAGCAGCGCCTTAGGGGTCGGGGAGCTGTTTTTT.

This clonotype was counted a few times. The CDR3 region is CAISPIAGGGYGEQFF. CDR3 bases: TGTGCCATCAGTCCAATAGCGGGGGGGGGATACGGAGAGCAGTTCTTC. The chain links TRBV10-3 to TRBJ2-1, with 11 bases fitting TRBD2. The CDR3 contains 16 residues. Germline V CDR1 and CDR2: ENHRY, SYGVKD. Trimming took 5 bases from V and 10 from J; bases not matched to a gene: 13.

In this sample, this clonotype turned up a few times. CDR3 coding DNA: TGTGCCAGCGGGGCGGGGCACACAGATACGCAGTATTTT. Translating it yields CASGAGHTDTQYF. This chain connects TRBV7-3 to TRBJ2-3; TRBD2 is a possible D gene (6 bases). V lost 8 bases and J 2 bases, leaving 11 bases between the germline ends. CDR1 and CDR2 from the germline V gene are SGHTA and FQGTGA. This CDR3 spans 13 amino acids.

This chain uses TRBV7-2 with TRBJ2-3; perhaps TRBD2 as D (6 bases). Germline CDR1 reads SGHTA; CDR2 reads FQGNSA. CDR3 length equals 16 residues. The V gene lost 1 base and the J gene lost 5 bases, with 16 bases spanning the gap. In DNA, the CDR3 is TGTGCCAGCAGCTTAGTGTTTAGCGGCATGGGAGATACGCAGTATTTT. Its protein is CASSLVFSGMGDTQYF.